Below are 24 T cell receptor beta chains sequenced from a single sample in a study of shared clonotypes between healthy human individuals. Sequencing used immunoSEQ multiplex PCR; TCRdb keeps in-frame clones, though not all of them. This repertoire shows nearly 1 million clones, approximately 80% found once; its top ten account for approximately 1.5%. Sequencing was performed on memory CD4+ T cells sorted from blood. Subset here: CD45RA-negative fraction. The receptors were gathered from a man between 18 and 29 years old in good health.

DNA for the CDR3: TGCGCCAGCAGCCCCGGGGTAGCGGTGAATGAGCAGTTCTTC. Protein: CASSPGVAVNEQFF. The V gene is TRBV4-3, the J gene TRBJ2-1; D may be TRBD2 (6 bases). Germline CDR1 is LGHNA and CDR2 is YSLEER. There are 14 residues in the CDR3. The ends were cut back, 4 bases at V and 7 bases at J, with 14 bases in the middle.

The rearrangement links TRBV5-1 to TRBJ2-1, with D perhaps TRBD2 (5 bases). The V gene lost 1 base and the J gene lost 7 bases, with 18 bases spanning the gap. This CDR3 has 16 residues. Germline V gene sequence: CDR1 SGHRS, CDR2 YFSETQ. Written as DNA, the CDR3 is TGCGCCAGCAGCTTGATCCGGGGAGCATACGGGAATGAGCAGTTCTTC. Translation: CASSLIRGAYGNEQFF. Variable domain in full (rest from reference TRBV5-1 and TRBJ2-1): KAGVTQTPRYLIKTRGQQVTLSCSPISGHRSVSWYQQTPGQGLQFLFEYFSETQRNKGNFPGRFSGRQFSNSRSEMNVSTLELGDSALYLCASSLIRGAYGNEQFFGPGTRLTVL.

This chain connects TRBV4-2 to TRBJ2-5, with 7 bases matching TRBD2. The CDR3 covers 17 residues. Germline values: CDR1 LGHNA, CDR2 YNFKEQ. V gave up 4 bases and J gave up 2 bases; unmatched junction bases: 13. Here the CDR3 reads CASSPGQRGLIQETQYF. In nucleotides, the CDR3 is TGTGCCAGCAGCCCGGGCCAGCGGGGACTTATTCAAGAGACCCAGTACTTC.

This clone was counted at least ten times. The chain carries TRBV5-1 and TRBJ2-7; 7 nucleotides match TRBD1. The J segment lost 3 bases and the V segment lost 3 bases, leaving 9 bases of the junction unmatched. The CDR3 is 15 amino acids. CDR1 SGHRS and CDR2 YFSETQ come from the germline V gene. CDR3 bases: TGCGCCAGCAGCTCCGACCCGACAGGGTACTACGAGCAGTACTTC. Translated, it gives CASSSDPTGYYEQYF.

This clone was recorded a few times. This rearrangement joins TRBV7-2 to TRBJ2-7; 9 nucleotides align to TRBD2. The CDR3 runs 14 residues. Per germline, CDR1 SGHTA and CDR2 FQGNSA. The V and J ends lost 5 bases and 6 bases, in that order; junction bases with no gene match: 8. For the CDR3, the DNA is TGTGCCAGCAGCGTAGGTAGCGGGAGCGGCGAGCAGTACTTC. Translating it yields CASSVGSGSGEQYF.

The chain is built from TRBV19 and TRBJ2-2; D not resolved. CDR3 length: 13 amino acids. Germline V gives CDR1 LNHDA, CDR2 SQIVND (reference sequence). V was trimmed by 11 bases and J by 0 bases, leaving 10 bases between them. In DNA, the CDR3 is TGTGCCTCCCGAACTCCGAACACCGGGGAGCTGTTTTTT. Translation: CASRTPNTGELFF.

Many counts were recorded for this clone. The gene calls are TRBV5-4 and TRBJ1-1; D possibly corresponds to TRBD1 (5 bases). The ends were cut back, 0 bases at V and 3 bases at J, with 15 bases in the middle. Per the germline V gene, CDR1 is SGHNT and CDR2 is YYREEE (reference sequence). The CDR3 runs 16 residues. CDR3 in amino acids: CASSLGVRQGDTEAFF. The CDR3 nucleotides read TGTGCCAGCAGCTTGGGGGTCAGGCAGGGCGACACTGAAGCTTTCTTT.

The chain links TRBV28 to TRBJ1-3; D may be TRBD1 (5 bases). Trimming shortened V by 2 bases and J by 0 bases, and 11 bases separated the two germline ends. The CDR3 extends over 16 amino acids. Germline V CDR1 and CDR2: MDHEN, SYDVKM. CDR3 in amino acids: CASSLGGTFSGNTIYF. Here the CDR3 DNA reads TGTGCCAGCAGTTTAGGGGGGACCTTCTCTGGAAACACCATATATTTT. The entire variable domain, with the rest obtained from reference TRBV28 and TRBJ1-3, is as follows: DVKVTQSSRYLVKRTGEKVFLECVQDMDHENMFWYRQDPGLGLRLIYFSYDVKMKEKGDIPEGYSVSREKKERFSLILESASTNQTSMYLCASSLGGTFSGNTIYFGEGSWLTVV.

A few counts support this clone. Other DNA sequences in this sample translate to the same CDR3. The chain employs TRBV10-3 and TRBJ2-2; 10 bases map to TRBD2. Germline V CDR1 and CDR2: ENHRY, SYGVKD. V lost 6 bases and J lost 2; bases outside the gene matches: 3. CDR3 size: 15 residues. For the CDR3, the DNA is TGTGCCATCAGCCCACTAGCGGGAAACACCGGGGAGCTGTTTTTT. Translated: CAISPLAGNTGELFF.

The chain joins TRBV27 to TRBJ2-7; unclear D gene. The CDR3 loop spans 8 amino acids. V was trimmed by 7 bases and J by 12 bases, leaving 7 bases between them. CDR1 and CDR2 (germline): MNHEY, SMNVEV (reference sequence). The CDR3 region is CASIRLYF. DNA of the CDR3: TGTGCCAGCATTCGGCTGTACTTC.

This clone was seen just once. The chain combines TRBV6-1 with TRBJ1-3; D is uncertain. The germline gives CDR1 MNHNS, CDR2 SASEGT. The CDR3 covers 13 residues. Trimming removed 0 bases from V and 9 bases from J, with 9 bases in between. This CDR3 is CASSEAPQTTIYF. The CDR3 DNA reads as TGTGCCAGCAGTGAAGCCCCGCAAACCACCATATATTTT.

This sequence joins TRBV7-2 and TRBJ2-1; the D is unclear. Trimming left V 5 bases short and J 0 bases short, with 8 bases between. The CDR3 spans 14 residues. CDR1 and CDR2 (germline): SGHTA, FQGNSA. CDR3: CASSPVPSYNEQFF. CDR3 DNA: TGTGCCAGCAGCCCCGTGCCCTCCTACAATGAGCAGTTCTTC.

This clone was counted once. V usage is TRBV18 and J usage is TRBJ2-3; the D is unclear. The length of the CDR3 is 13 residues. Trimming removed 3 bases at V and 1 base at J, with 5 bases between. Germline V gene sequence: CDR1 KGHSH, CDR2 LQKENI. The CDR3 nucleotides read TGTGCCAGCTCACCGACCCGCACAGATACGCAGTATTTT. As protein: CASSPTRTDTQYF.

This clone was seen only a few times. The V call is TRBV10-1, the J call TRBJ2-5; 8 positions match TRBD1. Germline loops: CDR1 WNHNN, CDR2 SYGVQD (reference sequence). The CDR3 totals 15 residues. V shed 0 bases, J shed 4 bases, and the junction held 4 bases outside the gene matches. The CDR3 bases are TGCGCCAGCAGTGAGTCGAGAGGACAGGGAGAGACCCAGTACTTC. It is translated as CASSESRGQGETQYF.

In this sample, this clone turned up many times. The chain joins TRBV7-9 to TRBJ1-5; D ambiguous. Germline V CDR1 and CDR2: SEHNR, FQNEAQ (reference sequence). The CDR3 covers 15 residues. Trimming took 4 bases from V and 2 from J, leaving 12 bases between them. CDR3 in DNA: TGTGCCAGCAGCTCGGAAGTGAGTGGCAATCAGCCCCAGCATTTT. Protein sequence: CASSSEVSGNQPQHF. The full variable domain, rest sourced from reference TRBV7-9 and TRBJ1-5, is DTGVSQNPRHKITKRGQNVTFRCDPISEHNRLYWYRQTLGQGPEFLTYFQNEAQLEKSRLLSDRFSAERPKGSFSTLEIQRTEQGDSAMYLCASSSEVSGNQPQHFGDGTRLSIL.

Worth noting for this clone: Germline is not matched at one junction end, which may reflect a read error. In DNA, the CDR3 is TGCGCCAGCAGTCATAAGTCAGGGGCCGGGAGGCAGGGGTATGACTACACCTTC. Its protein is CASSHKSGAGRQGYDYTF. The rearrangement joins TRBV23-1 to TRBJ1-2; D possibly corresponds to TRBD1 (6 bases). TRBV23-1 is reported as an ORF; its role is uncertain. The CDR3 runs to 18 residues.

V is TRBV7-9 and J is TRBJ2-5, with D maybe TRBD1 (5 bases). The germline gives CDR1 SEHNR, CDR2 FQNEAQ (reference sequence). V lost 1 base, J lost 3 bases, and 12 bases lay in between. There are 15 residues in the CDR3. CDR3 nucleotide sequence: TGTGCCAGCAGCTTAGTTCTGACAGTAAAAGAGACCCAGTACTTC. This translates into CASSLVLTVKETQYF.

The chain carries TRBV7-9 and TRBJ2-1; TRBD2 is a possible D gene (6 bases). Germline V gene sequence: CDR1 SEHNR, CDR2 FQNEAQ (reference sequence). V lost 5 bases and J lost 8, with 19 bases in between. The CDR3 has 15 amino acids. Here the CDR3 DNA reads TGTGCCAGCAGCCCCGGGACGGGGGTGTTCTATGAGCAGTTCTTC. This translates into CASSPGTGVFYEQFF.

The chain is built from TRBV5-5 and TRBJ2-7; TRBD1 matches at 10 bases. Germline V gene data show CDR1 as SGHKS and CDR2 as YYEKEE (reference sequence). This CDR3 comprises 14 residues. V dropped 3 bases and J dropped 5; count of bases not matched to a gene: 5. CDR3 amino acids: CASSWGQGINEQYF. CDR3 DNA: TGTGCCAGCAGCTGGGGACAGGGGATCAACGAGCAGTACTTC.

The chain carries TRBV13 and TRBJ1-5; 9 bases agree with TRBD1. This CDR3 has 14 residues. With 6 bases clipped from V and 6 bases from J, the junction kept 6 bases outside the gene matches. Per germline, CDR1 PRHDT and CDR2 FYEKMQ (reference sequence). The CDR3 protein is CASSIQGAGQPQHF. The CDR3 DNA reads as TGTGCCAGCAGTATACAGGGGGCTGGTCAGCCCCAGCATTTT.

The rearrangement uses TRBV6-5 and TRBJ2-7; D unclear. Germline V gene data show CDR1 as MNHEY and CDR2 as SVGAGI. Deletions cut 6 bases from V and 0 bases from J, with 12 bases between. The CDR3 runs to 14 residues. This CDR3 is CASSIKSSSYEQYF. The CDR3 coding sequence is TGTGCCAGCAGCATCAAGTCGAGCTCCTACGAGCAGTACTTC.

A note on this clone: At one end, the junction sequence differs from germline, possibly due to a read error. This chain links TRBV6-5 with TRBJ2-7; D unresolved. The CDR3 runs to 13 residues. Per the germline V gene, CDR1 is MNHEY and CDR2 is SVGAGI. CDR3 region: CASSYRIYGERYF. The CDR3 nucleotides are TGTGCCAGCAGTTACAGGATCTACGGTGAGCGGTACTTC.

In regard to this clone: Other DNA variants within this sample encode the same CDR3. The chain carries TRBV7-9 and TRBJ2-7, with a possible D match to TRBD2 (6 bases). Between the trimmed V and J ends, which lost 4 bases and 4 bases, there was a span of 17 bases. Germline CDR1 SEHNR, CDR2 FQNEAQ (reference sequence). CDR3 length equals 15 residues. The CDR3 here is CASSSTGTSLYEQYF. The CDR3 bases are TGTGCCAGCAGCTCGACCGGGACTTCTCTTTACGAGCAGTACTTC.

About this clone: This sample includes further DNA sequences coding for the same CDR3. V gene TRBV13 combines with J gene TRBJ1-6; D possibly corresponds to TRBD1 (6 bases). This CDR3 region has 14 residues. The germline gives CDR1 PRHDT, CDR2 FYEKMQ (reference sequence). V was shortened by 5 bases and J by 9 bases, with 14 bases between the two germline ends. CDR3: CASSLQGYGSPLHF. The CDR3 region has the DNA TGTGCCAGCAGCCTACAGGGCTACGGTTCACCCCTCCACTTT.